This T cell receptor (beta chain) was documented in a study of T cells in Graves' hyperthyroidism and ophthalmopathy. Study conclusions and caveats: Expanded thyroid clonotypes (above 0.001) were mostly also found in blood.

Template material for amplifying TCR beta CDR3 regions consisted of RNA transcripts. Initially, a first-round RT-PCR of the TCR CDR3 employed the HTBI primer set. A single record per CDR3 protein comes from TCRdb applying MiXCR to the multiplex PCR reads. The top ten clones hold approximately 10% of a sample with more than 650,000 distinct CDR3 sequences, 12% to 15% of them seen once. Stable disease denoted Graves' hyperthyroidism without ophthalmopathy progression within 18 months. Clinical symptoms, serum thyroxine and TRAb, thyroid ultrasound and orbital computed tomography were used for the diagnoses. Notes on this clonotype: Its cognate antigen is unknown.

Between the trimmed V and J ends, which lost 10 bases and 0 bases, there was a span of 10 bases. Germline CDR1 reads MNHNS; CDR2 reads SASEGT. CDR3 length: 13 residues. The chain combines TRBV6-1 with TRBJ2-1; D is ambiguous. The source of this sequence is a woman between 18 and 29 years old with Graves' hyperthyroidism. The sequencing sample was made of blood. For the CDR3, the DNA is TGTGCCACCCGGACCATCTCCTACAATGAGCAGTTCTTC. Amino acid sequence: CATRTISYNEQFF.